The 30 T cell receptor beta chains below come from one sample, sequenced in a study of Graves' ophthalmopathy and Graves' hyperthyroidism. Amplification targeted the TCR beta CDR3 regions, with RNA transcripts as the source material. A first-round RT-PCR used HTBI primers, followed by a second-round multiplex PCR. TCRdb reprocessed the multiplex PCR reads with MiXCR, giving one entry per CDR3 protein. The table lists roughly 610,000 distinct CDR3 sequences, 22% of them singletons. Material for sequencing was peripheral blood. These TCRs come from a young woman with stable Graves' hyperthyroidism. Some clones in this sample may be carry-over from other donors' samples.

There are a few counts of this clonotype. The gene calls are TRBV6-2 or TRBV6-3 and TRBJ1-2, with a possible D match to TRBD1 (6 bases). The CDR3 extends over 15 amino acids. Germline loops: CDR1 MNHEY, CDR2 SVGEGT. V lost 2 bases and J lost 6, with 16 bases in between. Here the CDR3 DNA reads TGTGCCAGCAGTTACCCGGGGGCCCTAGGCGATGGCTACACCTTC. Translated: CASSYPGALGDGYTF.

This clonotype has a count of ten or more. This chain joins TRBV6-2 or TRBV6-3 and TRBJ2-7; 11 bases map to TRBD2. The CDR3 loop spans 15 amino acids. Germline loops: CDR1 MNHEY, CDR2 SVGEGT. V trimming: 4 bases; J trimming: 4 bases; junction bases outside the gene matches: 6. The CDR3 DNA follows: TGTGCCAGCAGTTCCCCGGGACTAGCGGTTTACGAGCAGTACTTC. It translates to CASSSPGLAVYEQYF.

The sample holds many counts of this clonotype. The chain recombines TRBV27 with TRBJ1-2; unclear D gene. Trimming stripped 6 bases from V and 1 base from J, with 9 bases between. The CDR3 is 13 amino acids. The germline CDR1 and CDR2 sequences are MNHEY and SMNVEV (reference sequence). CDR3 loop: CASRTGNNYGYTF. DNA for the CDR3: TGTGCCAGCAGGACGGGAAATAACTATGGCTACACCTTC.

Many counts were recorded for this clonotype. CDR3 loop: CASSFPGLYEQYF. The CDR3 coding sequence is TGTGCCAGCAGTTTCCCCGGGCTTTACGAGCAGTACTTC. V usage is TRBV28 and J usage is TRBJ2-7; D is unclear. Trimming cost V 3 bases and J 4 bases, with 10 bases left between them. This CDR3 is 13 amino acids long. Germline V gene sequence: CDR1 MDHEN, CDR2 SYDVKM. Full variable domain (missing parts from reference TRBV28 and TRBJ2-7): DVKVTQSSRYLVKRTGEKVFLECVQDMDHENMFWYRQDPGLGLRLIYFSYDVKMKEKGDIPEGYSVSREKKERFSLILESASTNQTSMYLCASSFPGLYEQYFGPGTRLTVT.

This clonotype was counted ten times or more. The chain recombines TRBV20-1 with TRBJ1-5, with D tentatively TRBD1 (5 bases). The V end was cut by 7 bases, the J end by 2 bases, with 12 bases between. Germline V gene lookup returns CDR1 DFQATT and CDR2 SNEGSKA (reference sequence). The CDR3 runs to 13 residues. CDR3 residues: CSGRRGGNQPQHF. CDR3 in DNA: TGCAGTGGGAGAAGGGGCGGCAATCAGCCCCAGCATTTT.

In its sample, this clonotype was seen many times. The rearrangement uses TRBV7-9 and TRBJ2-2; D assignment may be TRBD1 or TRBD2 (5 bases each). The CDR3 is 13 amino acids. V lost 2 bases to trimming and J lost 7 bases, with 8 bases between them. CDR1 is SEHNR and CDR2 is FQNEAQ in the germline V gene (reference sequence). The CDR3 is CASSLQRGGELFF. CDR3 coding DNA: TGTGCCAGCAGCTTACAGAGGGGCGGGGAGCTGTTTTTT. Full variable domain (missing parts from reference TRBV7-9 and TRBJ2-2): DTGVSQNPRHKITKRGQNVTFRCDPISEHNRLYWYRQTLGQGPEFLTYFQNEAQLEKSRLLSDRFSAERPKGSFSTLEIQRTEQGDSAMYLCASSLQRGGELFFGEGSRLTVL.

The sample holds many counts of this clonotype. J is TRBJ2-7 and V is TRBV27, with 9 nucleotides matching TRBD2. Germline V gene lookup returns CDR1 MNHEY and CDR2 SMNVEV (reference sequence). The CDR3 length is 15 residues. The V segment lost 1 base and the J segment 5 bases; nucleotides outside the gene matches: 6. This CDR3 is CASSLCSGSGDEQYF. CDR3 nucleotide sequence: TGTGCCAGCAGTTTATGTAGCGGGAGCGGCGACGAGCAGTACTTC.

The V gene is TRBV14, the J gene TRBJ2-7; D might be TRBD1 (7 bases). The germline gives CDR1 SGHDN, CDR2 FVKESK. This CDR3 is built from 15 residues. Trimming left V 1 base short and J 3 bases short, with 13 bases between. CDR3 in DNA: TGTGCCAGCAGCCAAGGTCAGGGGGGCTACTACGAGCAGTACTTC. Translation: CASSQGQGGYYEQYF.

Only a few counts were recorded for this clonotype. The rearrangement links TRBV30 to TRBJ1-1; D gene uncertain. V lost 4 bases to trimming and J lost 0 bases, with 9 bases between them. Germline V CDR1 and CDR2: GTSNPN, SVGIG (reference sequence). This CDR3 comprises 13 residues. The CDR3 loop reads CAWMIPMNTEAFF. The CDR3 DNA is TGTGCCTGGATGATCCCCATGAACACTGAAGCTTTCTTT.

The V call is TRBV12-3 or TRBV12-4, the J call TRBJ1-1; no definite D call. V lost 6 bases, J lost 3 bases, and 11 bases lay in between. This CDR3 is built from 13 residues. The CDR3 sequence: CASSPDLHTEAFF. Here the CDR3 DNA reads TGTGCCAGCAGCCCCGATCTACACACTGAAGCTTTCTTT.

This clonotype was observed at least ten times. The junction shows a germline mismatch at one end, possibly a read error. CDR3 sequence (DNA): TGCGCCAGCAGCCCCAGGGATACTGAAGCTTCCTTT. Translating it yields CASSPRDTEASF. The V call is TRBV5-1, the J call TRBJ1-1, with a tentative D call TRBD1 (5 bases). From germline, CDR1 is SGHRS and CDR2 YFSETQ. CDR3 length equals 12 residues. The full variable domain, its missing parts supplied by reference TRBV5-1 and TRBJ1-1, is KAGVTQTPRYLIKTRGQQVTLSCSPISGHRSVSWYQQTPGQGLQFLFEYFSETQRNKGNFPGRFSGRQFSNSRSEMNVSTLELGDSALYLCASSPRDTEASFGQGTRLTVV.

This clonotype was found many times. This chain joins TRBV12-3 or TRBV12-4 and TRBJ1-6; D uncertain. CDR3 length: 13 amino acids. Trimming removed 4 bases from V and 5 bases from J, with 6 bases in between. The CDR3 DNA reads TGTGCCAGCAGTTCGAAGAATAATTCACCCCTCCACTTT. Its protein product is CASSSKNNSPLHF.

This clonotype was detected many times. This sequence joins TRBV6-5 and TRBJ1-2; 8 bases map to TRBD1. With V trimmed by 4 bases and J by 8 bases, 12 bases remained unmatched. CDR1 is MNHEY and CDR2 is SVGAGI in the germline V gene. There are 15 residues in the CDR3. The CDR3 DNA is TGTGCCAGCAGTTCAGAATCAGGGGGCAGTCGCGGCTACACCTTC. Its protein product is CASSSESGGSRGYTF.

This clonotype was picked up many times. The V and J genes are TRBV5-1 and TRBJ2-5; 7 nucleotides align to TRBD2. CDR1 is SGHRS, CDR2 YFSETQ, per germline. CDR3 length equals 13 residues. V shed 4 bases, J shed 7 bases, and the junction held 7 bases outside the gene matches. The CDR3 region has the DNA TGCGCCAGCAGCCCGGCGGGGGACGGGACCCAGTACTTC. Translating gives CASSPAGDGTQYF.

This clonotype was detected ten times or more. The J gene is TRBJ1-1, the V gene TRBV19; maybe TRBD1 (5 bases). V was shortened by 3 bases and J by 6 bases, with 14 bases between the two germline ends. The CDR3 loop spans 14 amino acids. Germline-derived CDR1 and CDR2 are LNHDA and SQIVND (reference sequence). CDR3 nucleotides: TGTGCCAGTAGTATTGGGGGGGTTCCCCCTGAAGCTTTCTTT. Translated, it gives CASSIGGVPPEAFF.

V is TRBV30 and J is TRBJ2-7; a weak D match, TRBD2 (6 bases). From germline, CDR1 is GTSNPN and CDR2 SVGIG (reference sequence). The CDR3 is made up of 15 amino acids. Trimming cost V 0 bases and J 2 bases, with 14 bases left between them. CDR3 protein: CAWSVWAGKAYEQYF. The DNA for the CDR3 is TGTGCCTGGAGTGTATGGGCGGGGAAAGCCTACGAGCAGTACTTC.

CDR3 DNA sequence: TGTGCCAGCAGCCCCCGATCGGTCCCGGACGAGCAGTACTTC. This gives the protein CASSPRSVPDEQYF. The chain employs TRBV7-8 and TRBJ2-7; no firm D call. Germline lookup yields CDR1 SGHVS and CDR2 FQNEAQ. CDR3 length: 14 amino acids. Trimming stripped 5 bases from V and 5 bases from J, with 16 bases between. Full variable domain (outside the CDR3, taken from reference TRBV7-8 and TRBJ2-7): GAGVSQSPRYKVAKRGQDVALRCDPISGHVSLFWYQQALGQGPEFLTYFQNEAQLDKSGLPSDRFFAERPEGSVSTLKIQRTQQEDSAVYLCASSPRSVPDEQYFGPGTRLTVT.

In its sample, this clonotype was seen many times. The CDR3: CASSLAMGAGIQYF. CDR3 DNA sequence: TGTGCCAGCAGCTTAGCGATGGGGGCCGGCATTCAGTACTTC. This chain uses TRBV7-2 with TRBJ2-4; D possibly corresponds to TRBD1 (6 bases). The CDR3 extends over 14 amino acids. Trimming pared 0 bases from V and 9 bases from J, leaving 12 bases between. The germline V gene encodes CDR1 SGHTA and CDR2 FQGNSA.

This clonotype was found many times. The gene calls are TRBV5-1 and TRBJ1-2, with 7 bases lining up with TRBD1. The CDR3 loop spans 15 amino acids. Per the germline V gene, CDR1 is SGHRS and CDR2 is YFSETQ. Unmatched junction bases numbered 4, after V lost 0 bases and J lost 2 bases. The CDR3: CASSLGTGFNYGYTF. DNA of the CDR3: TGCGCCAGCAGCTTGGGGACAGGTTTCAACTATGGCTACACCTTC.

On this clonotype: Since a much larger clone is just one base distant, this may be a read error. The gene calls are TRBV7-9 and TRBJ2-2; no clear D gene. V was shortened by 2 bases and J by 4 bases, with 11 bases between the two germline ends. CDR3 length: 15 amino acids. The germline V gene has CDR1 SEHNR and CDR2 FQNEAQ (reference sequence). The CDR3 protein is CASSLIDFRTGELFF. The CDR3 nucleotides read TGTGCCAGCAGCTTAATAGACTTCCGCACCGGGGAGCTGTTTTTT.

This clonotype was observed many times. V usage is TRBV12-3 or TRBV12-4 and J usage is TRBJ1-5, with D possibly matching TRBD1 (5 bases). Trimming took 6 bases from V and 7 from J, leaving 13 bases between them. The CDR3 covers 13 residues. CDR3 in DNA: TGTGCCAGCAGCAAGGAGGGGAGGCAGCCCCAGCATTTT. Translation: CASSKEGRQPQHF.

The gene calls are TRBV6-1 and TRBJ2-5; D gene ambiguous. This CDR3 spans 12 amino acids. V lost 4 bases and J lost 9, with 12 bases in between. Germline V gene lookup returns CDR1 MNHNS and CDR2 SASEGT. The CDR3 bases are TGTGCCAGCAGTGGCAGTCGTACGGCCCAGTACTTC. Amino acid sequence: CASSGSRTAQYF.

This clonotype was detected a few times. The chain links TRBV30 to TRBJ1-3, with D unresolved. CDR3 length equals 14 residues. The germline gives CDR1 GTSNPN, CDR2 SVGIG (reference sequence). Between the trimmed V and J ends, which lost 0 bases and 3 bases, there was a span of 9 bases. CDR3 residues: CAWSVQSVGNTIYF. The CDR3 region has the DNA TGTGCCTGGAGTGTACAATCGGTTGGAAACACCATATATTTT.

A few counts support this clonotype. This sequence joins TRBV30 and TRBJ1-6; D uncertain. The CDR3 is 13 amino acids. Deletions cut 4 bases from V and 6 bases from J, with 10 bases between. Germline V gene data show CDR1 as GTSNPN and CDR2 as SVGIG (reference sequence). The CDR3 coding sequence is TGTGCCTGGAAAGGGTATCGTAATTCACCCCTCCACTTT. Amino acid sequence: CAWKGYRNSPLHF.

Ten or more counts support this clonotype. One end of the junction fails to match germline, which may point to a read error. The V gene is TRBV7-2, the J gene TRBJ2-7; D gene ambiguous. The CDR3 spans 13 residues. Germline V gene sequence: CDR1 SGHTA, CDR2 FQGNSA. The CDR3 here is CASGLEASYEQYF. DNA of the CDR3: TGTGCCAGCGGCTTAGAGGCCAGCTACGAGCAGTACTTC.

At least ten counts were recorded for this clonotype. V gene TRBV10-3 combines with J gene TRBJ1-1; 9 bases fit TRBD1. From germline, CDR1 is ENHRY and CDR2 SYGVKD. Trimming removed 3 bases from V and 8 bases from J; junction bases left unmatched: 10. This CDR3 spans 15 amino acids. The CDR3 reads CAISDTGQGFMEAFF. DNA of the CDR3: TGTGCCATCAGTGATACCGGACAGGGGTTTATGGAAGCTTTCTTT.

The CDR3 sequence is CASSPQGPALETQYF. The CDR3 DNA is TGTGCCAGCAGTCCACAGGGGCCCGCCCTAGAGACCCAGTACTTC. The chain combines TRBV27 with TRBJ2-5; TRBD1 matches 7 bases. Germline V gives CDR1 MNHEY, CDR2 SMNVEV (reference sequence). The CDR3 loop spans 15 amino acids. The V gene end was trimmed by 5 bases and the J gene end by 4 bases; junction bases not matched to a gene: 10.

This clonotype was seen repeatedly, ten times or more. The DNA for the CDR3 is TGTGCCAGCAGCTTAGGACCGTTAAATTCACCCCTCCACTTT. Protein sequence: CASSLGPLNSPLHF. The chain carries TRBV7-2 and TRBJ1-6; D gene ambiguous. The CDR3 runs to 14 residues. Germline loops: CDR1 SGHTA, CDR2 FQGNSA. V dropped 1 base and J dropped 7 bases, with 8 bases sitting between them.

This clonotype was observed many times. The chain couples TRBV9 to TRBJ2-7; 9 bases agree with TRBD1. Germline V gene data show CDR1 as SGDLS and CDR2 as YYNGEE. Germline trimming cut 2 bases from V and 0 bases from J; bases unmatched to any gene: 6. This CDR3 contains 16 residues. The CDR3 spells CASSVDGTGLSYEQYF. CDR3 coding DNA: TGTGCCAGCAGCGTGGATGGGACAGGGCTCTCCTACGAGCAGTACTTC.

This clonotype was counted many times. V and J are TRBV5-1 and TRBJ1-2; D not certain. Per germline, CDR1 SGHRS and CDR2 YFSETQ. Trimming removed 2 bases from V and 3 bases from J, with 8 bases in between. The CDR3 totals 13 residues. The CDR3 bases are TGCGCCAGCAGCTTCAAGGGTGACTATGGCTACACCTTC. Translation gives CASSFKGDYGYTF.